This record concerns one T cell receptor (beta chain) sequence. This sample is drawn from a study of beta chain features in type 1 diabetes. This CDR3 has 16 residues. V lost 4 bases and J lost 0; bases outside the gene matches: 5. Per germline, CDR1 SGHRS and CDR2 YFSETQ. The sequenced template was cDNA made from the entire isolated RNA. The protocol was immunoSEQ multiplex PCR, while the TCRdb copy is restricted to in-frame clones and leaves out a portion. The sample has some 360,000 clones, around 19% seen once. This sequence originates from a woman aged 18-29 years in good health. The rearrangement links TRBV5-1 to TRBJ1-4; 8 bases are shared with TRBD1. The sample consisted of naive CD4+ T cells from blood. The chain's CDR3 is CASSPDRVSTNEKLFF. CDR3 bases: TGCGCCAGCAGCCCGGACAGGGTTTCAACTAATGAAAAACTGTTTTTT.